The 23 T cell receptor beta chains below all came from one sample that was sequenced in a study of blood T cell repertoires in COVID-19. This table comes from immunoSEQ multiplex PCR, and its TCRdb copy is limited to in-frame clones, with some not included. In the table there are more than 150,000 clones, roughly four fifths of which are singletons. Material: peripheral blood. These receptors came from a woman between 40 and 50 years old with acute or convalescent COVID-19.

The V gene is TRBV9, the J gene TRBJ1-3; D may be TRBD1 (5 bases). Germline-derived CDR1 and CDR2 are SGDLS and YYNGEE. This CDR3 is 17 amino acids long. With 2 bases removed from V and 0 bases from J, the gap between germline ends came to 15 bases. CDR3 sequence (DNA): TGTGCCAGCAGCGTTAGTGGGGGGTTAGCCTCTGGAAACACCATATATTTT. Translating it yields CASSVSGGLASGNTIYF.

The chain combines TRBV11-1 with TRBJ2-3; weak D call: TRBD2 (5 bases). V was shortened by 4 bases and J by 3 bases, with 14 bases between the two germline ends. Germline V gene data show CDR1 as SGHAT and CDR2 as FQDESV (reference sequence). The CDR3 loop spans 15 amino acids. The CDR3 reads CASSSSGGGTDTQYF. The CDR3 bases are TGTGCCAGCAGCTCCTCCGGCGGCGGGACAGATACGCAGTATTTT.

This clone appeared once. This chain joins TRBV28 and TRBJ1-1; D is undetermined. V lost 2 bases and J lost 3, with 7 bases in between. CDR3 length: 13 residues. Germline values: CDR1 MDHEN, CDR2 SYDVKM. Written as DNA, the CDR3 is TGTGCCAGCAGTTTAGCACTTTACACTGAAGCTTTCTTT. Residues: CASSLALYTEAFF.

The chain has TRBV6-5 and TRBJ1-6; TRBD1 matches at 9 bases. The germline V gene encodes CDR1 MNHEY and CDR2 SVGAGI. Trimming took 3 bases from V and 8 from J; bases not matched to a gene: 5. The CDR3 is made up of 15 amino acids. The CDR3 sequence: CASSYLRDRDSPLHF. CDR3 DNA sequence: TGTGCCAGCAGTTATCTCCGGGACAGGGATTCACCCCTCCACTTT.

A note on this clone: An end of the junction does not agree with germline; a read error may underlie this. This chain connects TRBV24-1 to TRBJ2-1, with D hard to call. The CDR3 covers 11 residues. Germline V lookup: CDR1 KGHDR, CDR2 SFDVKD. The DNA of the CDR3 is TGTGCCACCAGTGACTACTATGAGCAGTTCTTC. Protein sequence: CATSDYYEQFF.

The V and J genes are TRBV6-6 and TRBJ2-1, with 7 bases aligning to TRBD2. The J segment lost 0 bases and the V segment lost 8 bases, leaving 7 bases of the junction unmatched. The CDR3 extends over 15 amino acids. Germline V gene sequence: CDR1 MNHNY, CDR2 SVGAGI (reference sequence). The CDR3 sequence: CASASSGRSYNEQFF. CDR3 bases: TGTGCCAGCGCTTCTAGCGGTCGCTCCTACAATGAGCAGTTCTTC.

The rearrangement links TRBV18 to TRBJ2-7; D is uncertain. There are 12 residues in the CDR3. CDR1 is KGHSH and CDR2 is LQKENI in the germline V gene. The V gene lost 3 bases and the J gene lost 4 bases, with 7 bases spanning the gap. The CDR3 DNA follows: TGTGCCAGCTCACCTCAGACATACGAGCAGTACTTC. Its protein product is CASSPQTYEQYF. Full variable domain (outside the CDR3, taken from reference TRBV18 and TRBJ2-7): NAGVMQNPRHLVRRRGQEARLRCSPMKGHSHVYWYRQLPEEGLKFMVYLQKENIIDESGMPKERFSAEFPKEGPSILRIQQVVRGDSAAYFCASSPQTYEQYFGPGTRLTVT.

The V gene is TRBV7-9, the J gene TRBJ2-3, with D possibly TRBD2 on 6 matching bases. V was trimmed by 5 bases and J by 2 bases, leaving 14 bases between them. The V gene's germline CDR1 is SEHNR and CDR2 FQNEAQ (reference sequence). CDR3 size: 15 residues. The CDR3 DNA is TGTGCCAGCAGCATCGCCGGGACTGCCACAGATACGCAGTATTTT. Its protein product is CASSIAGTATDTQYF.

The rearrangement uses TRBV19 and TRBJ1-1; TRBD1 might be the D (5 bases). Trimming removed 6 bases from V and 4 bases from J, with 12 bases in between. Germline assignment: CDR1 LNHDA and CDR2 SQIVND (reference sequence). The CDR3 totals 13 residues. CDR3 region: CASSLREGTEAFF. CDR3 sequence (DNA): TGTGCCAGTAGCCTCAGGGAGGGCACTGAAGCTTTCTTT.

The chain recombines TRBV14 with TRBJ2-4; 8 bases line up with TRBD2. This CDR3 is 13 amino acids long. The J segment lost 9 bases and the V segment lost 4 bases, leaving 5 bases of the junction unmatched. Germline assignment: CDR1 SGHDN and CDR2 FVKESK. The CDR3 nucleotides are TGTGCCAGCAGCCTGGGACTAGAGGGCATTCAGTACTTC. Its translation is CASSLGLEGIQYF.

The chain is built from TRBV19 and TRBJ2-1; no clear D. The CDR3 is 13 amino acids. Trimming pared 7 bases from V and 3 bases from J, leaving 10 bases between. The germline V gene has CDR1 LNHDA and CDR2 SQIVND (reference sequence). Here the CDR3 DNA reads TGTGCCAGTACCTTTGGCGGCTACAATGAGCAGTTCTTC. It yields the protein CASTFGGYNEQFF.

This sequence joins TRBV28 and TRBJ2-7, with TRBD2 as a possible D gene (5 bases). The germline V gene encodes CDR1 MDHEN and CDR2 SYDVKM. The CDR3 totals 15 residues. The V gene lost 5 bases and the J gene lost 3 bases, with 17 bases spanning the gap. The CDR3, as DNA: TGTGCCAGCAGTCTGGCGGGTACGGATTACTACGAGCAGTACTTC. It yields the protein CASSLAGTDYYEQYF.

The chain is built from TRBV6-5 and TRBJ2-1; unclear D gene. CDR1 is MNHEY and CDR2 is SVGAGI in the germline V gene. V lost 8 bases and J 0 bases, leaving 8 bases between the germline ends. The CDR3 is 13 residues long. The CDR3 loop is CASSPSSYNEQFF. The CDR3 coding sequence is TGTGCCAGCTCCCCGAGCTCCTACAATGAGCAGTTCTTC.

The chain employs TRBV28 and TRBJ1-2, with 8 bases fitting TRBD1. The CDR3 is 13 residues long. V lost 4 bases to trimming and J lost 6 bases; unmatched junction nucleotides: 4. Germline-derived CDR1 and CDR2 are MDHEN and SYDVKM. The CDR3 loop is CASSSQGAHGYTF. CDR3 in DNA: TGTGCCAGCAGTTCTCAGGGGGCTCATGGCTACACCTTC.

The chain is built from TRBV27 and TRBJ2-3; 7 positions agree with TRBD1. After removal of 6 bases from V and 1 base from J, the junction contained 7 bases not matched to a gene. The germline CDR1 and CDR2 sequences are MNHEY and SMNVEV (reference sequence). This CDR3 is built from 15 residues. The CDR3 bases are TGTGCCAGCAGCCTGACAGGGTGGGGCACAGATACGCAGTATTTT. Translated: CASSLTGWGTDTQYF.

The V gene is TRBV11-2, the J gene TRBJ2-2; 9 nucleotides line up with TRBD1. The J segment lost 4 bases and the V segment lost 3 bases, leaving 3 bases of the junction unmatched. Per germline, CDR1 SGHAT and CDR2 FQNNGV. The CDR3 extends over 15 amino acids. In nucleotides, the CDR3 is TGTGCCAGCAGCTTTTGGGACAGGGTCACCGGGGAGCTGTTTTTT. It codes for CASSFWDRVTGELFF.

The rearrangement joins TRBV7-9 to TRBJ2-5, with 8 nucleotides matching TRBD2. In germline, CDR1 is SEHNR, CDR2 FQNEAQ (reference sequence). The CDR3 consists of 15 residues. Germline trimming cut 4 bases from V and 5 bases from J; bases unmatched to any gene: 9. The CDR3 DNA follows: TGTGCCAGCAGCTCCCGACTAGCGACTCAGGAGACCCAGTACTTC. As protein: CASSSRLATQETQYF.

The V call is TRBV15, the J call TRBJ2-7; D gene ambiguous. The germline gives CDR1 LNHNV, CDR2 YYDKDF (reference sequence). This CDR3 is built from 15 residues. V shed 0 bases and J shed 2 bases, with 11 bases lying between them. CDR3 sequence reads: CATSRDRSSTYEQYF. For the CDR3, the DNA is TGTGCCACCAGCAGAGATCGTAGCAGTACCTACGAGCAGTACTTC.

V and J are TRBV5-6 and TRBJ2-1, with a tentative D call TRBD2 (5 bases). CDR1 is SGHDT, CDR2 YYEEEE, per germline. CDR3 length equals 12 residues. V lost 4 bases to trimming and J lost 14 bases, with 16 bases between them. In DNA, the CDR3 is TGTGCCAGCAGCAATGAGGTGTGGGGAGAGTTCTTC. Protein sequence: CASSNEVWGEFF.

The CDR3 is CASSTVVGRGNQPQHF. The CDR3 region has the DNA TGTGCCAGCAGTACTGTGGTGGGCAGGGGCAATCAGCCCCAGCATTTT. The rearrangement links TRBV5-8 to TRBJ1-5, with D tentatively TRBD1 (5 bases). Germline V gene lookup returns CDR1 SGHTS and CDR2 YDEGEE. V was clipped by 5 bases and J by 2 bases, with 17 bases between them. The CDR3 contains 16 residues. Based on the CDR3 plus reference TRBV5-8 and TRBJ1-5, the full variable domain is EAGVTQSPTHLIKTRGQQATLRCSPISGHTSVYWYQQALGLGLQFLLWYDEGEERNRGNFPPRFSGRQFPNYSSELNVNALELEDSALYLCASSTVVGRGNQPQHFGDGTRLSIL.

V is TRBV27 and J is TRBJ1-6; D gene ambiguous. Per the germline V gene, CDR1 is MNHEY and CDR2 is SMNVEV (reference sequence). V was shortened by 7 bases and J by 0 bases, with 7 bases between the two germline ends. The CDR3 covers 14 residues. The CDR3 sequence is CASTSSSYNSPLHF. The CDR3 region has the DNA TGTGCCAGCACCTCCAGCTCCTATAATTCACCCCTCCACTTT.

V is TRBV11-2 and J is TRBJ1-6; perhaps TRBD1 as D (5 bases). This CDR3 has 18 residues. V lost 5 bases to trimming and J lost 10 bases, with 27 bases between them. The germline gives CDR1 SGHAT, CDR2 FQNNGV. The chain's CDR3 is CASSHSAGPGVGGSPLHF. The CDR3 DNA reads TGTGCCAGCAGCCATTCCGCGGGACCGGGGGTGGGCGGGTCACCCCTCCACTTT.

This chain's CDR3 is CSVERAQGYGYTF. DNA for the CDR3: TGCAGCGTTGAACGGGCACAGGGTTATGGCTACACCTTC. The chain employs TRBV29-1 and TRBJ1-2; tentatively, D is TRBD1 (6 bases). V gave up 2 bases and J gave up 5 bases, with 12 bases separating them. The length of the CDR3 is 13 residues. Germline CDR1 reads SQVTM; CDR2 reads ANQGSEA. Based on the CDR3 plus reference TRBV29-1 and TRBJ1-2, the full variable domain is SAVISQKPSRDICQRGTSLTIQCQVDSQVTMMFWYRQQPGQSLTLIATANQGSEATYESGFVIDKFPISRPNLTFSTLTVSNMSPEDSSIYLCSVERAQGYGYTFGSGTRLTVV.